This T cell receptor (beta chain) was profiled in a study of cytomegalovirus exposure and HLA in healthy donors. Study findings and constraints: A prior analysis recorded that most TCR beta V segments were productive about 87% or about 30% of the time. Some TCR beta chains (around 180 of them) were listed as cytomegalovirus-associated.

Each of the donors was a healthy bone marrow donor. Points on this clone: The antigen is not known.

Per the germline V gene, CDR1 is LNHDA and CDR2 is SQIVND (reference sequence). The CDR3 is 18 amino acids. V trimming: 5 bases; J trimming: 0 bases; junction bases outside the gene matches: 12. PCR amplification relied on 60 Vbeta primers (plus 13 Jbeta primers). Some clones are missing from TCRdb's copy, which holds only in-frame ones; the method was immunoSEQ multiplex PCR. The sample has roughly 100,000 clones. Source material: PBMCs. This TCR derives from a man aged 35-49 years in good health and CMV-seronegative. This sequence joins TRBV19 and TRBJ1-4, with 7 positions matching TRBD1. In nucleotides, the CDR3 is TGTGCCAGTAGTGTAAGTCGCACCGGGACAGCAACTAATGAAAAACTGTTTTTT. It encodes CASSVSRTGTATNEKLFF.